This is a list of T cell receptor beta chains from one sample in a study of cytomegalovirus exposure and HLA in healthy donors. Clones were read by immunoSEQ multiplex PCR, and TCRdb kept only the in-frame ones, dropping some. Found here are roughly 230,000 clones, over 90% of them singletons; the top ten hold about 1.7%. The sequenced sample consisted of PBMCs. These receptors came from a girl aged 2-15 years in good health and CMV-seronegative. Each CDR3 is given with its conserved first and last residue. Each record gives: CDR3 protein, CDR3 DNA, J gene, V gene, D gene, clone size. D genes are given only for firm matches. Not every row has a clone size; where given, it reads once, few, many or a size class.

CDR3: CASSEIIGPSYEQYF
DNA: TGTGCCAGCAGTGAAATAATCGGTCCCTCCTACGAGCAGTACTTC
J: TRBJ2-7
V: TRBV6-1
D: NA
size: NA

CDR3: CASSLRTGNSPLHF
DNA: TGTGCCAGCAGCCTACGGACGGGAAATTCACCCCTCCACTTT
J: TRBJ1-6
V: TRBV5-6
D: NA
size: NA

CDR3: CASSLALNEQFF
DNA: TGCGCCAGCAGCTTGGCCCTCAATGAGCAGTTCTTC
J: TRBJ2-1
V: TRBV5-1
D: NA
size: NA

CDR3: CASSFRSSGANVLTF
DNA: TGTGCCAGCAGCTTCCGGAGCTCTGGGGCCAACGTCCTGACTTTC
J: TRBJ2-6
V: TRBV7-9
D: NA
size: NA

CDR3: CALQTSGREDTQYF
DNA: TGTGCCTTGCAAACTAGCGGGAGGGAGGATACGCAGTATTTT
J: TRBJ2-3
V: TRBV6-5
D: TRBD2
size: NA

CDR3: CASSPGTGSGYEQYF
DNA: TGCGCCAGCAGCCCCGGGACAGGGTCGGGCTACGAGCAGTACTTC
J: TRBJ2-7
V: TRBV5-1
D: TRBD1
size: NA

CDR3: CATQSGSGWNEQFF
DNA: TGTGCCACTCAAAGCGGGAGCGGGTGGAATGAGCAGTTCTTC
J: TRBJ2-1
V: TRBV15
D: TRBD2
size: NA

CDR3: CATWTSGGDNEQFF
DNA: TGTGCCACTTGGACTAGCGGGGGAGACAATGAGCAGTTCTTC
J: TRBJ2-1
V: TRBV2
D: TRBD2
size: NA

CDR3: CASSTPRELAGGSYNEQFF
DNA: TGTGCCAGCAGCACGCCCAGGGAGCTAGCGGGAGGTTCCTACAATGAGCAGTTCTTC
J: TRBJ2-1
V: TRBV7-2
D: TRBD2
size: NA

CDR3: CASSFSSSGNTIYF
DNA: TGTGCCAGCAGCTTTAGCAGCTCTGGAAACACCATATATTTT
J: TRBJ1-3
V: TRBV7-9
D: NA
size: NA

CDR3: CASDGTANTEAFF
DNA: TGTGCCAGCGATGGGACAGCGAACACTGAAGCTTTCTTT
J: TRBJ1-1
V: TRBV7-9
D: TRBD1
size: NA

CDR3: CASSAGADTQYF
DNA: TGTGCCAGCAGCGCAGGGGCAGATACGCAGTATTTT
J: TRBJ2-3
V: TRBV5-6
D: NA
size: NA

CDR3: CASMSSPYNEQFF
DNA: TGTGCCAGCATGAGTTCCCCCTACAATGAGCAGTTCTTC
J: TRBJ2-1
V: TRBV6-5
D: NA
size: NA

CDR3: CASSFGAGQGTDTQYF
DNA: TGTGCCAGCAGCTTTGGGGCTGGACAGGGCACAGATACGCAGTATTTT
J: TRBJ2-3
V: TRBV5-4
D: TRBD1
size: NA

CDR3: CASSRGTGSNEKLFF
DNA: TGTGCCAGCAGCCGAGGGACAGGGTCTAATGAAAAACTGTTTTTT
J: TRBJ1-4
V: TRBV4-2
D: TRBD1
size: NA

CDR3: CASSKQATPSTDTQYF
DNA: TGTGCCAGCAGTAAACAGGCGACCCCTAGCACAGATACGCAGTATTTT
J: TRBJ2-3
V: TRBV2
D: NA
size: NA

CDR3: CASSLLMQYF
DNA: TGTGCCAGCAGCTTGTTAATGCAGTACTTC
J: TRBJ2-7
V: TRBV5-7
D: NA
size: NA

CDR3: CASSLGPSYVKTQYF
DNA: TGTGCCAGCAGCTTAGGCCCTAGTTACGTCAAGACGCAGTATTTT
J: TRBJ2-3
V: TRBV7-2
D: NA
size: NA

CDR3: CASSWERAAGGYNEQFF
DNA: TGCGCCAGCAGCTGGGAACGGGCAGCGGGAGGGTACAATGAGCAGTTCTTC
J: TRBJ2-1
V: TRBV5-1
D: TRBD2
size: NA

CDR3: CASSLGQANTEAFF
DNA: TGTGCCAGCTCACTGGGACAGGCTAACACTGAAGCTTTCTTT
J: TRBJ1-1
V: TRBV18
D: TRBD1
size: NA

CDR3: CSGGGSGYTF
DNA: TGCAGTGGAGGGGGAAGCGGCTACACCTTC
J: TRBJ1-2
V: TRBV20-1
D: NA
size: NA

CDR3: CASSLGDRDGEKLFF
DNA: TGCGCCAGCAGCTTGGGTGACAGGGATGGTGAAAAACTGTTTTTT
J: TRBJ1-4
V: TRBV5-1
D: TRBD1
size: NA

CDR3: CASSSPPSSYEQYF
DNA: TGCGCCAGCAGCTCGCCCCCTAGTTCCTACGAGCAGTACTTC
J: TRBJ2-7
V: TRBV5-1
D: NA
size: NA

CDR3: CASSYSGVGNEQFF
DNA: TGTGCCAGCAGTTACTCAGGGGTGGGGAATGAGCAGTTCTTC
J: TRBJ2-1
V: TRBV6-5
D: NA
size: NA

CDR3: CASSLEGQSTDTQYF
DNA: TGTGCCAGCAGCTTGGAGGGACAGTCTACAGATACGCAGTATTTT
J: TRBJ2-3
V: TRBV5-6
D: TRBD1
size: NA

CDR3: CASSGRTDEAFF
DNA: TGCGCCAGCAGTGGTAGGACAGATGAAGCTTTCTTT
J: TRBJ1-1
V: TRBV10-1
D: NA
size: NA

CDR3: CASSFEPGTGSHGYTF
DNA: TGTGCCAGCAGTTTCGAACCCGGGACAGGGTCCCATGGCTACACCTTC
J: TRBJ1-2
V: TRBV6-5
D: TRBD1
size: few

CDR3: CAISEPREKLFF
DNA: TGTGCCATCAGTGAACCACGGGAAAAACTGTTTTTT
J: TRBJ1-4
V: TRBV10-3
D: NA
size: NA

CDR3: CASSLQGLATNEKLFF
DNA: TGTGCCAGCAGCTTGCAGGGCCTAGCAACTAATGAAAAACTGTTTTTT
J: TRBJ1-4
V: TRBV5-6
D: NA
size: NA

CDR3: CASSFIAGGPADTQYF
DNA: TGTGCCAGCAGCTTTATAGCGGGGGGGCCCGCAGATACGCAGTATTTT
J: TRBJ2-3
V: TRBV7-3
D: TRBD2
size: NA

CDR3: CASSGRVGGGTRDTQYF
DNA: TGTGCCAGCAGTGGACGGGTGGGCGGGGGGACCAGAGATACGCAGTATTTT
J: TRBJ2-3
V: TRBV6-1
D: TRBD2
size: NA

CDR3: CAISGGQNTEAFF
DNA: TGTGCCATCAGTGGGGGACAGAACACTGAAGCTTTCTTT
J: TRBJ1-1
V: TRBV10-3
D: NA
size: NA

CDR3: CASSLGTYTGELFF
DNA: TGTGCCAGCAGTCTGGGGACTTACACCGGGGAGCTGTTTTTT
J: TRBJ2-2
V: TRBV11-3
D: NA
size: NA

CDR3: CASSVLQGTGELFF
DNA: TGTGCCAGCAGCGTATTACAGGGGACCGGGGAGCTGTTTTTT
J: TRBJ2-2
V: TRBV9
D: TRBD1
size: NA

CDR3: CASSRGIMATEAFF
DNA: TGTGCCAGCAGCCGAGGGATCATGGCCACTGAAGCTTTCTTT
J: TRBJ1-1
V: TRBV6-6
D: NA
size: NA

CDR3: CASSLVAGEHGELFF
DNA: TGTGCCAGCAGTCTCGTAGCGGGAGAGCACGGGGAGCTGTTTTTT
J: TRBJ2-2
V: TRBV6-5
D: TRBD2
size: NA

CDR3: CASSDRQGANSPLHF
DNA: TGTGCCAGCAGTGATCGGCAGGGGGCCAATTCACCCCTCCACTTT
J: TRBJ1-6
V: TRBV2
D: TRBD1
size: NA

CDR3: CASSELSGNTIYF
DNA: TGCGCCAGCAGCGAGCTCTCTGGAAACACCATATATTTT
J: TRBJ1-3
V: TRBV5-1
D: NA
size: NA

CDR3: CASSPMTFTGELFF
DNA: TGTGCCAGCTCACCGATGACATTTACCGGGGAGCTGTTTTTT
J: TRBJ2-2
V: TRBV18
D: NA
size: NA

CDR3: CASRFGHLLNEQFF
DNA: TGTGCCAGTAGGTTCGGACACCTTCTAAATGAGCAGTTCTTC
J: TRBJ2-1
V: TRBV19
D: NA
size: NA

CDR3: CASRAGSVYGYTF
DNA: TGTGCCAGCAGGGCCGGGTCCGTCTATGGCTACACCTTC
J: TRBJ1-2
V: TRBV2
D: NA
size: NA